Listed below are T cell receptor beta chains from one sample, sequenced in a study of shared clonotypes between healthy human individuals. The method was immunoSEQ multiplex PCR; TCRdb's version includes in-frame clones alone and lacks a portion of them. The profile shows around 2.5 million clones, 80% to 95% of them singletons. Sequencing was done on a sample of naive CD4+ T cells from PBMCs. Every receptor here comes from a man younger than 30 in good health. Some clones in this sample may be carry-over from other donors' samples. Both conserved end residues are part of each CDR3. The D gene is left open where the match is weak. Clone size appears in some rows only: once, few, many, or a class for an expanded clone.

abundance,j_gene,d_gene,v_gene,CDR3aa,CDR3nt
-,TRBJ1-4,-,TRBV7-9,CASSLWVNEKLFF,TGTGCCAGCAGCTTATGGGTTAATGAAAAACTGTTTTTT
-,TRBJ1-5,TRBD1,TRBV6-5,CASRKDRARQPQHF,TGTGCCAGCAGGAAGGACAGGGCCCGCCAGCCCCAGCATTTT
-,TRBJ2-7,TRBD2,TRBV30,CAWSVPPTSGSLYEQYF,TGTGCCTGGAGTGTACCCCCGACTAGCGGGAGTCTTTACGAGCAGTACTTC
-,TRBJ1-4,TRBD1,TRBV6-1,CASSEAGTGYEKLFF,TGTGCCAGCAGTGAAGCCGGGACAGGGTATGAAAAACTGTTTTTT
-,TRBJ1-2,TRBD1,TRBV5-1,CASSTGDSQIYGYTF,TGCGCCAGCAGCACGGGGGACAGCCAAATTTATGGCTACACCTTC
-,TRBJ2-3,-,TRBV5-5,CASSFLQSGGTDTQYF,TGTGCCAGCAGCTTCCTACAGAGCGGAGGCACAGATACGCAGTATTTT
-,TRBJ1-2,-,TRBV7-9,CASNSVGAPNYGYTF,TGTGCCAGCAACTCCGTGGGAGCTCCTAACTATGGCTACACCTTC
-,TRBJ1-2,TRBD1,TRBV4-3,CASSQDQWRQGRGYTF,TGCGCCAGCAGCCAAGATCAATGGAGACAGGGCCGTGGCTACACCTTC
few,TRBJ2-7,-,TRBV7-3,CASSLSSYEQYF,TGTGCCAGCAGCTTAAGCTCCTACGAGCAGTACTTC
-,TRBJ1-3,-,TRBV18,CASSWDNSGNTIYF,TGTGCCAGCTCATGGGACAACTCTGGAAACACCATATATTTT